Sequencing of this T cell receptor (beta chain) was carried out in a study of shared clonotypes between healthy human individuals. CD8 cells regarded as naive lacked CD45RO, were positively chosen for CCR7, and omitted terminally differentiated effector memory CD45RA+ cells. The study drew its donors from healthy HIV-negative adults without recent acute infections or vaccinations. Findings and caveats of the study: The naive CD4 repertoires of several donors were compared, and approximately 5% of clonotypes were shared. Larger estimated richness was generally recorded for naive subsets relative to memory subsets.

In germline, CDR1 is MDHEN, CDR2 SYDVKM. The CDR3 length is 17 residues. V lost 2 bases to trimming and J lost 5 bases, with 18 bases between them. Deep-level assay runs were performed. The data were produced by immunoSEQ multiplex PCR, yet TCRdb's version contains in-frame clones alone and is incomplete. Of some 2 million clones listed, around 96% were seen once; the top ten hold 1.1%. Note on this clone: Its antigen is unknown.

Sequencing was performed on naive CD8+ T cells sorted from blood. The origin of this receptor is a man younger than 35 in good health. The gene calls are TRBV28 and TRBJ2-2, with TRBD1 as a possible D gene (6 bases). The CDR3 nucleotides read TGTGCCAGCAGTTTACCCCTGGACAGAGTCGAGACCGGGGAGCTGTTTTTT. Translation gives CASSLPLDRVETGELFF.